The clone carrying this T cell receptor beta chain was picked up many times. Its target is unknown. On each TCR cDNA molecule, a unique molecular identifier was present. Via MiXCR, TCRdb re-called the 5' RACE reads, giving one row per CDR3 protein. The sample has about 17,000 distinct CDR3 sequences, about a fifth seen once; the top ten hold around 19%. This CDR3 contains 16 residues. V dropped 4 bases and J dropped 10; count of bases not matched to a gene: 16. Germline loops: CDR1 WNHNN, CDR2 SYGVQD (reference sequence). This sample was included in a study of spatial heterogeneity in lung cancer. Specified time point: sample taken at primary tumor resection. The authors sequenced whole RNA from tumor, nontumor lung or frozen PBMC without sorting. Regarding the study as a whole: Tumor TCRs that were ubiquitous and expanded showed up in blood more at resection than follow-up.

The specimen was PBMCs, collected at surgery. The genes are TRBV10-1 and TRBJ2-1; 7 positions agree with TRBD2. This sequence was found in a female donor with early-stage non-small cell lung cancer. The CDR3 DNA sequence: TGCGCCAGCAGTGGACCCGAAGACTGCCGGGGGGAGGAGCAGTTCTTC. Translated, it gives CASSGPEDCRGEEQFF.